Shown below are 25 T cell receptor beta chains from a single sample sequenced in a study of OX40 agonist ivuxolimab in advanced cancers. The table came from immunoSEQ multiplex PCR; TCRdb's copy has only in-frame clones and leaves some out. The sample comprises tens of thousands of clones, 75% to 90% of which are singletons, and about 0.99% rests with the top ten. Source: CD4+ or CD8+ T cells sorted from blood, taken in a trial of the OX40 agonist ivuxolimab. These receptors all stem from an adult with an advanced solid tumor such as melanoma, head and neck, liver or kidney cancer.

This sequence joins TRBV30 and TRBJ2-2; D might be TRBD2 (7 bases). The CDR3 covers 15 residues. The V end lost 3 bases, the J end lost 8 bases, and 19 bases lay between the germline ends. Germline V lookup: CDR1 GTSNPN, CDR2 SVGIG (reference sequence). CDR3 in amino acids: CAWRIKTGGPGELFF. CDR3 in DNA: TGTGCCTGGAGGATTAAGACGGGGGGCCCGGGGGAGCTGTTTTTT.

In this sample, this clone turned up a few times. V is TRBV27 and J is TRBJ1-5; no reliable D call. CDR3 length: 17 amino acids. Germline V CDR1 and CDR2: MNHEY, SMNVEV (reference sequence). Trimming left V 0 bases short and J 2 bases short, with 14 bases between. The DNA of the CDR3 is TGTGCCAGCAGTTTATCCCCCCCCACGGGAGGCAATCAGCCCCAGCATTTT. Residues: CASSLSPPTGGNQPQHF.

This clone was recorded only once. The chain has TRBV5-1 and TRBJ2-1, with D uncertain. The germline V and J ends were trimmed by 3 bases and 7 bases, with 8 bases remaining between them. From germline, CDR1 is SGHRS and CDR2 YFSETQ. The CDR3 runs to 12 residues. The CDR3 loop reads CASSSTSNEQFF. The CDR3 region has the DNA TGCGCCAGCAGCTCAACTTCGAATGAGCAGTTCTTC.

This sequence joins TRBV5-5 and TRBJ2-7; either TRBD1 or TRBD2 may supply D (5 bases each). CDR3 length: 16 amino acids. CDR1 and CDR2 (germline): SGHKS, YYEKEE (reference sequence). V was shortened by 1 base and J by 1 base, with 15 bases between the two germline ends. In DNA, the CDR3 is TGTGCCAGCAGCTTGTCTCACGGGGCATCATCCTACGAGCAGTACTTC. This translates into CASSLSHGASSYEQYF.

The chain has TRBV6-6 and TRBJ1-2; D is perhaps TRBD1 (6 bases). Per germline, CDR1 MNHNY and CDR2 SVGAGI (reference sequence). Trimming shortened V by 6 bases and J by 6 bases, and 20 bases separated the two germline ends. The CDR3 sequence is 15 residues long. CDR3: CASSRWERGKDGYTF. For the CDR3, the DNA is TGTGCCAGCAGCCGGTGGGAGAGGGGGAAGGATGGCTACACCTTC.

The rearrangement joins TRBV18 to TRBJ2-6, with TRBD1 identical over 8 bases. Germline CDR1 KGHSH, CDR2 LQKENI. This CDR3 spans 19 amino acids. V was pared by 4 bases and J by 2 bases, with 13 bases of the junction left unmatched. CDR3 amino acids: CASSLGTGNLRPGANVLTF. The CDR3 DNA reads TGTGCCAGCTCACTTGGGACAGGCAATCTCCGGCCTGGGGCCAACGTCCTGACTTTC.

This sequence joins TRBV28 and TRBJ1-1; D uncertain. The CDR3 runs 14 residues. Germline assignment: CDR1 MDHEN and CDR2 SYDVKM. The ends were cut back, 0 bases at V and 2 bases at J, with 7 bases in the middle. DNA of the CDR3: TGTGCCAGCAGTTTATGGGCAGTTAACACTGAAGCTTTCTTT. Translating gives CASSLWAVNTEAFF.

The chain combines TRBV15 with TRBJ2-1; D is unclear. Germline values: CDR1 LNHNV, CDR2 YYDKDF (reference sequence). The CDR3 loop spans 12 amino acids. The V end was cut by 1 base, the J end by 9 bases, with 7 bases between. The DNA for the CDR3 is TGTGCCACCAGCAGAGCCAGCGCTGAGCAGTTCTTC. Amino acids: CATSRASAEQFF.

V and J are TRBV7-9 and TRBJ1-4, with no clear D. The CDR3 contains 15 residues. CDR1 and CDR2 from the germline V gene are SEHNR and FQNEAQ (reference sequence). V was cut by 8 bases and J by 2 bases, with 15 bases left in between. DNA of the CDR3: TGTGCCAGCCCCCCTCCAGGTTCGACTAATGAAAAACTGTTTTTT. It yields the protein CASPPPGSTNEKLFF.

J is TRBJ2-1 and V is TRBV9, with 14 bases lining up with TRBD2. CDR1 and CDR2 from the germline V gene are SGDLS and YYNGEE. CDR3 length: 19 amino acids. Trimming at V came to 0 bases and at J to 2 bases, leaving 7 bases not matched to a gene. Here the CDR3 reads CASSVGGLAGGPAYNEQFF. CDR3 bases: TGTGCCAGCAGCGTAGGTGGACTAGCGGGAGGTCCCGCCTACAATGAGCAGTTCTTC.

The gene calls are TRBV19 and TRBJ1-2; D is unresolved. In germline, CDR1 is LNHDA, CDR2 SQIVND (reference sequence). This CDR3 is built from 14 residues. Trimming removed 3 bases from V and 3 bases from J, with 11 bases in between. CDR3 protein: CASSIRGMDYGYTF. CDR3 coding DNA: TGTGCCAGTAGTATCCGAGGGATGGACTATGGCTACACCTTC.

The V gene is TRBV5-4, the J gene TRBJ1-3; the D is unclear. Trimming stripped 3 bases from V and 0 bases from J, with 10 bases between. The V gene's germline CDR1 is SGHNT and CDR2 YYREEE (reference sequence). The CDR3 totals 15 residues. The CDR3 region is CASSSDFSSGNTIYF. The CDR3 bases are TGTGCCAGCAGCTCAGACTTTTCCTCTGGAAACACCATATATTTT.

This clone is a singleton in its sample. The V call is TRBV6-4, the J call TRBJ1-2, with 9 nucleotides matching TRBD1. CDR1 is MRHNA, CDR2 SNTAGT, per germline. With V trimmed by 4 bases and J by 4 bases, 10 bases remained unmatched. The CDR3 covers 16 residues. CDR3: CASSVTGGLSSYGYTF. The DNA for the CDR3 is TGTGCCAGCAGTGTGACAGGGGGATTATCTTCCTATGGCTACACCTTC.

The DNA of the CDR3 is TGTGCCAGCAGCTTATACGGTCGGGGGGCCGCTGGAAACACCATATATTTT. Its translation: CASSLYGRGAAGNTIYF. The chain is built from TRBV7-4 and TRBJ1-3; a possible D gene is TRBD1 (6 bases). Trimming shortened V by 2 bases and J by 2 bases, and 16 bases separated the two germline ends. The germline V gene encodes CDR1 SGHVT and CDR2 SQSDAQ. The CDR3 has 17 amino acids.

The rearrangement links TRBV29-1 to TRBJ2-5; perhaps TRBD2 as D (6 bases). Germline CDR1 SQVTM, CDR2 ANQGSEA. CDR3 length: 12 residues. The ends were cut back, 4 bases at V and 3 bases at J, with 9 bases in the middle. CDR3 residues: CSVVSGEETQYF. The DNA of the CDR3 is TGCAGCGTTGTATCGGGGGAAGAGACCCAGTACTTC.

The rearrangement joins TRBV6-5 to TRBJ1-2; no reliable D call. Trimming pared 0 bases from V and 2 bases from J, leaving 10 bases between. Germline CDR1 reads MNHEY; CDR2 reads SVGAGI. The CDR3 has 15 amino acids. DNA for the CDR3: TGTGCCAGCAGTTACTCGATGTGGGAGAACTATGGCTACACCTTC. Amino acid sequence: CASSYSMWENYGYTF.

The chain employs TRBV2 and TRBJ2-1; 11 bases are a match to TRBD2. Germline CDR1 SNHLY, CDR2 FYNNEI. Unmatched junction bases numbered 14, after V lost 8 bases and J lost 8 bases. The CDR3 covers 16 residues. The CDR3 nucleotides are TGTGCCAGCCTAGGACCAGAACTAGCGGGAGACCATGAGCAGTTCTTC. Protein sequence: CASLGPELAGDHEQFF.

The chain employs TRBV28 and TRBJ1-5; no definite D call. The length of the CDR3 is 11 residues. The V and J ends lost 3 bases and 6 bases respectively, with 3 bases between them. Germline loops: CDR1 MDHEN, CDR2 SYDVKM. CDR3 in amino acids: CASSLGQPQHF. In DNA form, the CDR3 reads TGTGCCAGCAGTTTGGGTCAGCCCCAGCATTTT.

J is TRBJ1-4 and V is TRBV2; 7 bases align to TRBD1. Germline V lookup: CDR1 SNHLY, CDR2 FYNNEI. This CDR3 has 13 residues. Losses at the gene ends were 8 bases for V and 3 bases for J; bases not matched to a gene: 3. The CDR3 DNA sequence: TGTGCCAGCTACAGGGGCTCTAATGAAAAACTGTTTTTT. Translating gives CASYRGSNEKLFF.

V usage is TRBV2 and J usage is TRBJ2-3; TRBD2 matches at 12 bases. Germline V CDR1 and CDR2: SNHLY, FYNNEI. The CDR3 contains 15 residues. V dropped 6 bases and J dropped 3; count of bases not matched to a gene: 4. CDR3 bases: TGTGCCAGCAGATTAACTAGCGGGGGGACAGATACGCAGTATTTT. Translated: CASRLTSGGTDTQYF.

The chain recombines TRBV25-1 with TRBJ1-5; the match to TRBD1 covers 8 bases. The CDR3 length is 17 residues. Per germline, CDR1 MGHDK and CDR2 SYGVNS. The V segment lost 2 bases and the J segment 4 bases; nucleotides outside the gene matches: 10. The CDR3 DNA reads TGTGCCAGCAGTGAAGCCCAAACAGGGGGTGTAAATCAGCCCCAGCATTTT. Translated, it gives CASSEAQTGGVNQPQHF.

The chain carries TRBV6-5 and TRBJ2-7; 13 nucleotides match TRBD2. The CDR3 sequence is 14 residues long. The ends lost 5 bases at V and 5 bases at J; junction bases unmatched: 3. In germline, CDR1 is MNHEY, CDR2 SVGAGI. The CDR3 loop is CASSRGLAGDEQYF. The CDR3 nucleotides are TGTGCCAGCAGTAGAGGACTAGCGGGGGACGAGCAGTACTTC.

The V call is TRBV28, the J call TRBJ2-1; 7 bases map to TRBD2. Germline loops: CDR1 MDHEN, CDR2 SYDVKM. This CDR3 spans 14 amino acids. V was pared by 6 bases and J by 0 bases, with 2 bases of the junction left unmatched. CDR3 DNA sequence: TGTGCCAGCAGCACGGGGGGCTCCTACAATGAGCAGTTCTTC. Residues: CASSTGGSYNEQFF.

The chain couples TRBV7-3 to TRBJ2-7; 8 bases agree with TRBD2. V lost 5 bases and J lost 6; bases outside the gene matches: 9. CDR1 and CDR2 (germline): SGHTA, FQGTGA. The CDR3 has 14 residues. CDR3 sequence (DNA): TGTGCCAGCAGCCCGGGCAGCGGGGGTGGCGAGCAGTACTTC. This codes for CASSPGSGGGEQYF. The entire variable domain, with the rest obtained from reference TRBV7-3 and TRBJ2-7, is as follows: GAGVSQTPSNKVTEKGKYVELRCDPISGHTALYWYRQSLGQGPEFLIYFQGTGAADDSGLPNDRFFAVRPEGSVSTLKIQRTERGDSAVYLCASSPGSGGGEQYFGPGTRLTVT.

With respect to this clone: The same CDR3 arises from other DNA sequences in this sample as well. This chain connects TRBV5-1 to TRBJ2-6; D possibly matches TRBD1 or TRBD2 (5 bases each). The CDR3 totals 16 residues. The V and J ends lost 0 bases and 0 bases respectively, with 7 bases between them. Germline CDR1 and CDR2: SGHRS and YFSETQ. CDR3 protein: CASSLGGDSGANVLTF. CDR3 nucleotides: TGCGCCAGCAGCTTGGGAGGGGACTCTGGGGCCAACGTCCTGACTTTC.